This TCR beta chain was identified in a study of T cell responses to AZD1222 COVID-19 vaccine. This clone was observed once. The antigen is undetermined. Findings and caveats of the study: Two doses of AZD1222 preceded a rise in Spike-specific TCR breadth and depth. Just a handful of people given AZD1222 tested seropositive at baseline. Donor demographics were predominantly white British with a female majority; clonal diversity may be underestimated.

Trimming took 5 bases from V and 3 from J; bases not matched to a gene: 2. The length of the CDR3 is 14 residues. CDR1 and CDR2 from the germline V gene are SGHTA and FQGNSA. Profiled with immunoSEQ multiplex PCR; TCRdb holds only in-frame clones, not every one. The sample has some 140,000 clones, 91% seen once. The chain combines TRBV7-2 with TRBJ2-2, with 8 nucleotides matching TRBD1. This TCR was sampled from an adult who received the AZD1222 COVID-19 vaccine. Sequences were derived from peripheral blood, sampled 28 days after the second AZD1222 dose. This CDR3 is CASSRQGYTGELFF. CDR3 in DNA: TGTGCCAGCAGCAGACAGGGGTACACCGGGGAGCTGTTTTTT.